These T cell receptor beta chains were read from a single sample in a study of chemoradiotherapy in HPV16-positive cancers. Generated by immunoSEQ multiplex PCR, the TCRdb table keeps only in-frame clones and is missing some. The table includes fewer than 2,000 clones, roughly 79% detected once. Source: tumor tissue, taken from a patient who underwent chemoradiotherapy. Receptors originate from a human donor with HPV-associated anogenital cancer. Both conserved end residues are part of each CDR3. The D gene is left open where the match is weak. The size of a clone is reported for some rows only, either as once, few or many, or as a class for expanded clones.

clone_size: .; d_call: .; v_call: TRBV19; j_call: TRBJ2-3; cdr3_aa: CASSRGQGEADTQYF; cdr3_nt: TGTGCCAGTAGTAGAGGTCAGGGGGAGGCAGATACGCAGTATTTT
clone_size: .; d_call: TRBD1; v_call: TRBV6-6; j_call: TRBJ1-1; cdr3_aa: CASSPPGQKNTEAFF; cdr3_nt: TGTGCCAGCAGTCCTCCGGGACAGAAGAACACTGAAGCTTTCTTT
clone_size: once; d_call: TRBD1; v_call: TRBV7-8; j_call: TRBJ2-2; cdr3_aa: CASSTQGASGELFF; cdr3_nt: TGTGCCAGCAGCACACAGGGGGCAAGCGGGGAGCTGTTTTTT
clone_size: few; d_call: .; v_call: TRBV14; j_call: TRBJ2-3; cdr3_aa: CASSQVGWSSTDTQYF; cdr3_nt: TGTGCCAGCAGCCAAGTAGGCTGGTCCTCCACAGATACGCAGTATTTT
clone_size: .; d_call: TRBD2; v_call: TRBV28; j_call: TRBJ2-7; cdr3_aa: CASSPTSGSSYEQYF; cdr3_nt: TGTGCCAGCAGTCCGACTAGCGGGAGCTCCTACGAGCAGTACTTC
clone_size: .; d_call: .; v_call: TRBV7-2; j_call: TRBJ1-2; cdr3_aa: CASSPASALNYGYTF; cdr3_nt: TGTGCCAGCAGCCCAGCTTCCGCCCTAAACTATGGCTACACCTTC
clone_size: .; d_call: .; v_call: TRBV15; j_call: TRBJ2-3; cdr3_aa: CATSTPGTDSTDTQYF; cdr3_nt: TGTGCCACCAGCACCCCGGGGACGGATAGCACAGATACGCAGTATTTT
clone_size: .; d_call: .; v_call: TRBV18; j_call: TRBJ2-7; cdr3_aa: CASSPRADSYEQYF; cdr3_nt: TGTGCCAGCTCACCTAGGGCCGACTCCTACGAGCAGTACTTC
clone_size: once; d_call: TRBD1; v_call: TRBV11-2; j_call: TRBJ2-7; cdr3_aa: CASSPDRGSYEQYF; cdr3_nt: TGTGCCAGCAGCCCGGACAGGGGTTCCTACGAGCAGTACTTC
clone_size: .; d_call: TRBD1; v_call: TRBV5-4; j_call: TRBJ2-5; cdr3_aa: CASSLSTGVGETQYF; cdr3_nt: TGTGCCAGCAGCTTGTCGACAGGGGTGGGGGAGACCCAGTACTTC
clone_size: .; d_call: .; v_call: TRBV29-1; j_call: TRBJ2-5; cdr3_aa: CSVVLLQETQYF; cdr3_nt: TGCAGCGTTGTCCTCCTACAAGAGACCCAGTACTTC
clone_size: .; d_call: .; v_call: TRBV30; j_call: TRBJ1-5; cdr3_aa: CAWSVQGSNQPQHF; cdr3_nt: TGTGCCTGGAGTGTACAAGGGAGCAATCAGCCCCAGCATTTT
clone_size: .; d_call: .; v_call: TRBV28; j_call: TRBJ2-7; cdr3_aa: CASSQPLGPLEQYF; cdr3_nt: TGTGCCAGCAGTCAACCCCTTGGTCCGCTTGAGCAGTACTTC
clone_size: .; d_call: .; v_call: TRBV19; j_call: TRBJ1-5; cdr3_aa: CASSIDQPGFSNQPQHF; cdr3_nt: TGTGCCAGTAGTATAGATCAGCCCGGGTTTAGCAATCAGCCCCAGCATTTT
clone_size: few; d_call: TRBD1; v_call: TRBV5-6; j_call: TRBJ1-2; cdr3_aa: CASSSWTGVPYGYTF; cdr3_nt: TGTGCCAGCAGTTCCTGGACAGGGGTTCCCTATGGCTACACCTTC
clone_size: few; d_call: TRBD2; v_call: TRBV7-9; j_call: TRBJ2-7; cdr3_aa: CASSHASGDSYEQYF; cdr3_nt: TGTGCCAGCAGCCACGCTAGCGGGGACTCCTACGAGCAGTACTTC
clone_size: .; d_call: .; v_call: TRBV6-5; j_call: TRBJ1-5; cdr3_aa: CASGDGSNQPQHF; cdr3_nt: TGTGCCAGCGGGGACGGTAGCAATCAGCCCCAGCATTTT
clone_size: .; d_call: .; v_call: TRBV10-2; j_call: TRBJ2-1; cdr3_aa: CASSGVGFYNEQFF; cdr3_nt: TGCGCCAGCTCAGGGGTAGGGTTCTACAATGAGCAGTTCTTC
clone_size: .; d_call: TRBD1; v_call: TRBV14; j_call: TRBJ1-1; cdr3_aa: CASSPRSTGSDPEAFF; cdr3_nt: TGTGCCAGCAGTCCACGATCGACAGGGTCGGACCCAGAAGCTTTCTTT
clone_size: few; d_call: .; v_call: TRBV6-1; j_call: TRBJ1-2; cdr3_aa: CASTPGWDGYTF; cdr3_nt: TGTGCCAGCACCCCCGGCTGGGATGGCTACACCTTC
clone_size: .; d_call: TRBD1; v_call: TRBV7-9; j_call: TRBJ1-2; cdr3_aa: CASSLIQGDNYGYTF; cdr3_nt: TGTGCCAGCAGCCTAATACAGGGGGATAACTATGGCTACACCTTC
clone_size: .; d_call: TRBD1; v_call: TRBV6-5; j_call: TRBJ2-5; cdr3_aa: CASSPGQGGRETQYF; cdr3_nt: TGTGCCAGCAGCCCGGGACAGGGGGGAAGAGAGACCCAGTACTTC
clone_size: .; d_call: TRBD1; v_call: TRBV14; j_call: TRBJ1-2; cdr3_aa: CASSPTGGSNYGYTF; cdr3_nt: TGTGCCAGCAGCCCGACAGGGGGCTCTAACTATGGCTACACCTTC
clone_size: .; d_call: .; v_call: TRBV7-3; j_call: TRBJ2-1; cdr3_aa: CASSPRALGTNEQFF; cdr3_nt: TGTGCCAGCAGCCCCAGAGCCCTGGGGACCAATGAGCAGTTCTTC
clone_size: .; d_call: .; v_call: TRBV19; j_call: TRBJ1-5; cdr3_aa: CASRALGGVQPQHF; cdr3_nt: TGTGCCAGTAGGGCCCTAGGCGGAGTCCAGCCCCAGCATTTT
clone_size: once; d_call: .; v_call: TRBV6-5; j_call: TRBJ1-1; cdr3_aa: CASSVGGLNTEAFF; cdr3_nt: TGTGCCAGCAGTGTCGGAGGGTTGAACACTGAAGCTTTCTTT
clone_size: .; d_call: .; v_call: TRBV6-1; j_call: TRBJ1-5; cdr3_aa: CASRDSEQPQHF; cdr3_nt: TGTGCCAGCAGGGACAGCGAGCAGCCCCAGCATTTT
clone_size: once; d_call: TRBD1; v_call: TRBV6-5; j_call: TRBJ2-4; cdr3_aa: CASSWGVPGQGRIQYF; cdr3_nt: TGTGCCAGCAGTTGGGGGGTTCCGGGACAGGGGAGAATTCAGTACTTC
clone_size: once; d_call: TRBD1; v_call: TRBV6-6; j_call: TRBJ1-5; cdr3_aa: CASSPGQGGNQPQHF; cdr3_nt: TGTGCCAGCAGCCCTGGACAGGGCGGGAATCAGCCCCAGCATTTT
clone_size: few; d_call: .; v_call: TRBV14; j_call: TRBJ2-6; cdr3_aa: CASSQDWVDANVLTF; cdr3_nt: TGTGCCAGCAGCCAAGATTGGGTCGACGCCAACGTCCTGACTTTC
clone_size: .; d_call: TRBD1; v_call: TRBV6-7; j_call: TRBJ2-3; cdr3_aa: CASSYSDRAWQDTQYF; cdr3_nt: TGTGCCAGCAGTTACTCGGACAGGGCTTGGCAGGATACGCAGTATTTT